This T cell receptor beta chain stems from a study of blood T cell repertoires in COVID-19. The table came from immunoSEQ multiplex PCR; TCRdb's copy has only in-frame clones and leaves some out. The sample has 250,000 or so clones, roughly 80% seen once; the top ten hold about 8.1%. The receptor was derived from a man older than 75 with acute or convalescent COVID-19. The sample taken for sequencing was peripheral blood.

The CDR3 loop reads CASSQDLPGQGETEAFF. The CDR3 DNA is TGCGCCAGCAGCCAAGATCTCCCGGGGCAGGGGGAGACTGAAGCTTTCTTT. The V gene is TRBV4-1, the J gene TRBJ1-1, with TRBD1 matching over 7 bases. This CDR3 has 17 amino acids. The J segment lost 5 bases and the V segment lost 0 bases, leaving 12 bases of the junction unmatched. Germline V CDR1 and CDR2: MGHRA, YSYEKL.